This T cell receptor beta chain was documented in a study of blood T cell repertoires in COVID-19. Overall study: The United States, Italy and Spain were the sources of the acute and convalescent COVID-19 samples. PBMCs, B-cell-depleted T cells, or T cells provided the cDNA or gDNA that made up the material.

Original analysis: Amplification with reference gene primers provided the estimates of nucleated cell counts. Profiled with immunoSEQ multiplex PCR; TCRdb holds only in-frame clones, not every one. Clone size and V and J calls were adopted from that table, with D and trimming inferred from the DNA. In the table there are 250,000 to 300,000 clones, approximately 86% of which are singletons. This CDR3 has 15 amino acids. The V gene's germline CDR1 is LNHDA and CDR2 SQIVND (reference sequence). V lost 4 bases and J lost 0; bases outside the gene matches: 3. The chain employs TRBV19 and TRBJ1-3; TRBD1 aligns across 7 bases. The sequenced material came from peripheral blood. This TCR was sampled from a man aged 18 to 29 with active or convalescent COVID-19. The CDR3 protein is CASSTGTASGNTIYF. Here the CDR3 DNA reads TGTGCCAGTAGTACCGGGACAGCCTCTGGAAACACCATATATTTT.